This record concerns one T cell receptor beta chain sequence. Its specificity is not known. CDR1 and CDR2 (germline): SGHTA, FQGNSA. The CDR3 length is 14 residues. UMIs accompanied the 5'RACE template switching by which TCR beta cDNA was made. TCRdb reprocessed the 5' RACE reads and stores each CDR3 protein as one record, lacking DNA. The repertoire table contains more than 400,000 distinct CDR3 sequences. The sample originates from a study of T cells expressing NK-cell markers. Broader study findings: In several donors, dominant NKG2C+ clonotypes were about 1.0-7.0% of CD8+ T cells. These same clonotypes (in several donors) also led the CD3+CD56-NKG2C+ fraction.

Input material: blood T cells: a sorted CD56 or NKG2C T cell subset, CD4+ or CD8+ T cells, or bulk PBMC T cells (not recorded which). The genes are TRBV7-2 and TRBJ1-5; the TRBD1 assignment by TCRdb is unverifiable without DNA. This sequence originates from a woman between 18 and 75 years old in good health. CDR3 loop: CASSSDRGLQPQHF.